One and the same sample provided the 21 T cell receptor beta chains below, sequenced in a study of T cells in narcolepsy. Assay: immunoSEQ multiplex PCR; the TCRdb copy retains only in-frame clones and omits some. This table holds roughly 35,000 clones, approximately 80% found once. The sample consisted of memory (CD45RA-) CD4+ T cells from blood. The source is a human donor in good health.

The chain is built from TRBV5-4 and TRBJ1-1, with D uncertain. The CDR3 is 14 residues long. Germline CDR1 is SGHNT and CDR2 is YYREEE (reference sequence). Trimming pared 3 bases from V and 1 base from J, leaving 10 bases between. The DNA for the CDR3 is TGTGCCAGCAGCTCCCCCGGTAAGAACACTGAAGCTTTCTTT. Protein sequence: CASSSPGKNTEAFF.

V usage is TRBV10-2 and J usage is TRBJ1-5; D is possibly TRBD1 (5 bases). The CDR3 sequence is 13 residues long. Trimming took off 6 bases at V and 4 bases at J, with 10 bases between the two ends. Germline-derived CDR1 and CDR2 are WSHSY and SAAADI. CDR3 sequence (DNA): TGCGCCAGCAGCGGGACGAAAAATCAGCCCCAGCATTTT. Its translation is CASSGTKNQPQHF.

The rearrangement links TRBV12-5 to TRBJ2-1; possibly TRBD1 for D (6 bases). The CDR3 runs 14 residues. The V end lost 1 base, the J end lost 2 bases, and 6 bases lay between the germline ends. CDR1 is LGHNT, CDR2 FRNRAP, per germline. The CDR3 bases are TGTGCTAGTGGTTTGGGGACAGCCTACAATGAGCAGTTCTTC. Encoded protein: CASGLGTAYNEQFF.

The chain couples TRBV4-3 to TRBJ1-1, with D perhaps TRBD1 (6 bases). V was trimmed by 3 bases and J by 5 bases, leaving 19 bases between them. Per the germline V gene, CDR1 is LGHNA and CDR2 is YSLEER. The CDR3 length is 16 residues. CDR3 DNA sequence: TGCGCCAGCAGCCAGGCCCTTACAGGGATGAGGACTGAAGCTTTCTTT. It encodes CASSQALTGMRTEAFF.

V usage is TRBV19 and J usage is TRBJ2-2, with TRBD2 matching over 12 bases. Unmatched junction bases numbered 1, after V lost 8 bases and J lost 6 bases. From germline, CDR1 is LNHDA and CDR2 SQIVND (reference sequence). CDR3 length: 13 residues. CDR3 amino acids: CASGLAGSGELFF. The CDR3 DNA follows: TGTGCCAGTGGACTAGCGGGATCCGGGGAGCTGTTTTTT.

The chain employs TRBV7-9 and TRBJ2-1; maybe TRBD1 (6 bases). The germline V and J ends were trimmed by 5 bases and 2 bases, with 19 bases remaining between them. From germline, CDR1 is SEHNR and CDR2 FQNEAQ (reference sequence). The CDR3 length is 17 residues. The CDR3 DNA reads TGTGCCAGCAGCCCCAGGGCTGGAGGACAGACCTACAATGAGCAGTTCTTC. Its translation is CASSPRAGGQTYNEQFF.

The J gene is TRBJ2-7, the V gene TRBV7-2; D is undetermined. The CDR3 is 14 amino acids. Germline V gives CDR1 SGHTA, CDR2 FQGNSA. V lost 6 bases and J 0 bases, leaving 12 bases between the germline ends. In nucleotides, the CDR3 is TGTGCCAGCAGACCTGACCGAAACTCCTACGAGCAGTACTTC. Translating it yields CASRPDRNSYEQYF.

This clone was seen a handful of times. V and J are TRBV11-2 and TRBJ2-5, with D possibly matching TRBD2 (5 bases). The germline gives CDR1 SGHAT, CDR2 FQNNGV. The CDR3 sequence is 16 residues long. V lost 5 bases to trimming and J lost 4 bases, with 20 bases between them. The CDR3 DNA is TGTGCCAGCAGCCCCGTTAACGAGGGAGTGGGAGAGACCCAGTACTTC. This encodes CASSPVNEGVGETQYF.

The chain links TRBV7-9 to TRBJ1-2; D unclear. Between the trimmed V and J ends, which lost 4 bases and 6 bases, there was a span of 12 bases. Germline assignment: CDR1 SEHNR and CDR2 FQNEAQ (reference sequence). The CDR3 runs 13 residues. This chain's CDR3 is CASSWAVENGYTF. Written as DNA, the CDR3 is TGTGCCAGCAGCTGGGCGGTTGAGAATGGCTACACCTTC.

The chain links TRBV28 to TRBJ2-7; 8 bases agree with TRBD2. The germline gives CDR1 MDHEN, CDR2 SYDVKM. V was pared by 7 bases and J by 2 bases, with 13 bases of the junction left unmatched. The CDR3 has 16 residues. For the CDR3, the DNA is TGTGCCAGCAAAGGAGGGCAACTAGCGGCCGCCTACGAGCAGTACTTC. Protein sequence: CASKGGQLAAAYEQYF.

This sequence joins TRBV30 and TRBJ1-1; TRBD1 aligns across 8 bases. The CDR3 length is 12 residues. Germline-derived CDR1 and CDR2 are GTSNPN and SVGIG (reference sequence). Germline trimming cut 6 bases from V and 5 bases from J; bases unmatched to any gene: 5. CDR3 nucleotide sequence: TGTGCCTGTGGACAGGGCGAAACTGAAGCTTTCTTT. This translates into CACGQGETEAFF.

This chain connects TRBV7-2 to TRBJ1-2; TRBD1 matches 10 bases. There are 17 residues in the CDR3. V trimming: 6 bases; J trimming: 4 bases; junction bases outside the gene matches: 14. CDR1 is SGHTA, CDR2 FQGNSA, per germline. In DNA form, the CDR3 reads TGTGCCAGCAGAACGGGACAGGGGCTGGGGGTAATCTATGGCTACACCTTC. Amino acid sequence: CASRTGQGLGVIYGYTF.

The rearrangement joins TRBV6-5 to TRBJ2-3; D call uncertain. V was cut by 4 bases and J by 2 bases, with 13 bases left in between. CDR1 is MNHEY, CDR2 SVGAGI, per germline. The CDR3 loop spans 15 amino acids. The CDR3 DNA reads as TGTGCCAGCAGTTCCCTGGGCGGAAACACAGATACGCAGTATTTT. Encoded protein: CASSSLGGNTDTQYF.

There are a few counts of this clone. V gene TRBV12-2 combines with J gene TRBJ1-5. TRBV12-2 is a pseudogene. The CDR3 is made up of 11 amino acids. The CDR3 DNA reads TGTGCAAGTCGCTTACGGCTGCCCCAGCATTTT. Protein: CASRLRLPQHF.

The V gene is TRBV12-5, the J gene TRBJ2-2; D uncertain. The germline V gene encodes CDR1 LGHNT and CDR2 FRNRAP. V was pared by 6 bases and J by 6 bases, with 11 bases between. This CDR3 has 13 amino acids. DNA of the CDR3: TGTGCTAGTGGGGCCCCCACCCCCGGGGAGCTGTTTTTT. This translates into CASGAPTPGELFF.

The gene calls are TRBV11-1 and TRBJ2-3; tentatively, D is TRBD2 (7 bases). CDR1 and CDR2 (germline): SGHAT, FQDESV (reference sequence). Between the trimmed V and J ends, which lost 3 bases and 4 bases, there was a span of 14 bases. This CDR3 is 15 amino acids long. The CDR3 bases are TGTGCCAGCAGCTTCCACGGGGGGCCCCCAGATACGCAGTATTTT. Encoded protein: CASSFHGGPPDTQYF.

V is TRBV30 and J is TRBJ1-2; 7 bases fit TRBD1. The J segment lost 8 bases and the V segment lost 7 bases, leaving 4 bases of the junction unmatched. The CDR3 has 10 amino acids. Germline V gene lookup returns CDR1 GTSNPN and CDR2 SVGIG (reference sequence). The CDR3 DNA reads TGTGCCTTGACAGGGAGGGGCTACACCTTC. Protein: CALTGRGYTF.

The sample holds one count of this clone. This rearrangement joins TRBV2 to TRBJ2-7, with D perhaps TRBD1 (6 bases). The CDR3 length is 13 residues. The germline CDR1 and CDR2 sequences are SNHLY and FYNNEI. V dropped 7 bases and J dropped 2 bases, with 12 bases sitting between them. The CDR3 reads CASTTGTTYEQYF. The CDR3 nucleotides are TGTGCCAGCACCACCGGGACAACCTACGAGCAGTACTTC.

The CDR3 nucleotides read TGTGCCAGCAGCTTAGGACAGTACTACGAGCAGTACTTC. The encoded protein is CASSLGQYYEQYF. The chain has TRBV11-2 and TRBJ2-7; D perhaps matches TRBD1 (5 bases). This CDR3 has 13 amino acids. V lost 1 base and J lost 3, with 7 bases in between. Looked up from germline, CDR1 is SGHAT and CDR2 is FQNNGV. The whole variable domain, filled in from reference TRBV11-2 and TRBJ2-7, reads EAGVAQSPRYKIIEKRQSVAFWCNPISGHATLYWYQQILGQGPKLLIQFQNNGVVDDSQLPKDRFSAERLKGVDSTLKIQPAKLEDSAVYLCASSLGQYYEQYFGPGTRLTVT.

This sequence joins TRBV9 and TRBJ2-1; 12 nucleotides line up with TRBD2. Germline CDR1 is SGDLS and CDR2 is YYNGEE. This CDR3 comprises 16 residues. Germline trimming cut 0 bases from V and 5 bases from J; bases unmatched to any gene: 3. The CDR3 region has the DNA TGTGCCAGCAGCGTAGGGCCTAGCGGGGGGGACAATGAGCAGTTCTTC. Protein sequence: CASSVGPSGGDNEQFF.

The chain recombines TRBV18 with TRBJ2-1; 7 positions agree with TRBD2. The V gene's germline CDR1 is KGHSH and CDR2 LQKENI. Germline trimming cut 1 base from V and 5 bases from J; bases unmatched to any gene: 5. The CDR3 has 15 amino acids. CDR3 sequence reads: CASSPRGGSDNEQFF. Here the CDR3 DNA reads TGTGCCAGCTCACCACGCGGCGGGAGCGACAATGAGCAGTTCTTC.